This TCR beta chain was captured by sequencing in a study of vaccination and CD4 T cells after COVID-19. The germline gives CDR1 SGDLS, CDR2 YYNGEE. This CDR3 is built from 12 residues. The V end lost 3 bases, the J end lost 0 bases, and 4 bases lay between the germline ends. CD4+ T cells that had been cultured provided DNA sequenced with the Oncomine TCR Beta short-read assay. TCRdb reprocessed the PCR reads with MiXCR, giving one entry per CDR3 protein. This sample has 10,000 to 15,000 distinct CDR3 sequences, with over 45% found just once. Treatment: roughly 11-day PBMC culture with coronavirus spike peptide pools or control peptides (ViraFEST assay). Note on this clonotype: Its antigen is not identified.

The receptor was derived from a human donor who had recovered from COVID-19. The rearrangement links TRBV9 to TRBJ2-7; D is undetermined. The source material was CD4+ T cells from blood, cultured in vitro. The CDR3: CASSDLSYEQYF. CDR3 DNA: TGTGCCAGCAGCGACCTCTCCTACGAGCAGTACTTC. Complete variable domain (other parts from reference TRBV9 and TRBJ2-7): DSGVTQTPKHLITATGQRVTLRCSPRSGDLSVYWYQQSLDQGLQFLIQYYNGEERAKGNILERFSAQQFPDLHSELNLSSLELGDSALYFCASSDLSYEQYFGPGTRLTVT.